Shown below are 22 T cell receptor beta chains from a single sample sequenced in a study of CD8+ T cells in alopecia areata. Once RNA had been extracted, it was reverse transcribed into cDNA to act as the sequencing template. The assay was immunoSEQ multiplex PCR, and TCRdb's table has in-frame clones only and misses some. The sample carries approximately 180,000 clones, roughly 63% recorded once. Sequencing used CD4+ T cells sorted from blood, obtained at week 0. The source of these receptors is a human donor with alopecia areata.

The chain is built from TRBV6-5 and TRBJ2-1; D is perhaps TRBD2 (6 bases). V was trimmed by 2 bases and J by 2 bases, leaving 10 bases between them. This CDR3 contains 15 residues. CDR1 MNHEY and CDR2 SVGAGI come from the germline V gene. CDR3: CASSYVGGTYNEQFF. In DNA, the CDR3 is TGTGCCAGCAGTTACGTGGGGGGTACCTACAATGAGCAGTTCTTC.

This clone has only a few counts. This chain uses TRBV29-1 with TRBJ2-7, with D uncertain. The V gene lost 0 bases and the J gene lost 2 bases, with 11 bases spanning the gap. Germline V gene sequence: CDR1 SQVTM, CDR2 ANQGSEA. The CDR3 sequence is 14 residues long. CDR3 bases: TGCAGCGTTGAAGATCTGGGGTCCCCCTACGAGCAGTACTTC. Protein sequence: CSVEDLGSPYEQYF.

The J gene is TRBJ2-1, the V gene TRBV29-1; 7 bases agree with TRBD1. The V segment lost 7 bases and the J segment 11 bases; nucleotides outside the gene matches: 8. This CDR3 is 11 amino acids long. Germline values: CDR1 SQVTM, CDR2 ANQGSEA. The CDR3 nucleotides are TGCAGCGGCCGACAGGGTTCGAAGCAGTTCTTC. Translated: CSGRQGSKQFF.

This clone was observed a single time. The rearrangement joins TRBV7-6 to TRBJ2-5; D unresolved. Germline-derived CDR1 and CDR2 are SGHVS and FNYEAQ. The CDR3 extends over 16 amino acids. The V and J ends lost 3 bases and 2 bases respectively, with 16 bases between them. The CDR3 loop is CASSLNPRRVQETQYF. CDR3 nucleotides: TGTGCCAGCAGCTTGAACCCCCGAAGGGTTCAAGAGACCCAGTACTTC. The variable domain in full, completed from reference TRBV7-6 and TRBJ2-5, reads GAGVSQSPRYKVTKRGQDVALRCDPISGHVSLYWYRQALGQGPEFLTYFNYEAQQDKSGLPNDRFSAERPEGSISTLTIQRTEQRDSAMYRCASSLNPRRVQETQYFGPGTRLLVL.

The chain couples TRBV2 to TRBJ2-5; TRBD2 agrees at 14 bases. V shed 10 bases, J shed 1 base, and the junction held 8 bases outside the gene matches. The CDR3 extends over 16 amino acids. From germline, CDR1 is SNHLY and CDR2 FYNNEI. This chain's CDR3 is CATARGLAGGQETQYF. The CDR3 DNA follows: TGTGCCACCGCCCGAGGACTAGCGGGGGGCCAAGAGACCCAGTACTTC. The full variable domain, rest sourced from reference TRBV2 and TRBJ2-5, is EPEVTQTPSHQVTQMGQEVILRCVPISNHLYFYWYRQILGQKVEFLVSFYNNEISEKSEIFDDQFSVERPDGSNFTLKIRSTKLEDSAMYFCATARGLAGGQETQYFGPGTRLLVL.

The CDR3 reads CASSDVGRGIYNEQFF. DNA for the CDR3: TGTGCCAGCAGTGATGTCGGCAGGGGAATCTACAATGAGCAGTTCTTC. This rearrangement joins TRBV25-1 to TRBJ2-1, with D tentatively TRBD1 (6 bases). The germline V gene encodes CDR1 MGHDK and CDR2 SYGVNS. The CDR3 is made up of 16 amino acids. V lost 3 bases and J 3 bases, leaving 15 bases between the germline ends.

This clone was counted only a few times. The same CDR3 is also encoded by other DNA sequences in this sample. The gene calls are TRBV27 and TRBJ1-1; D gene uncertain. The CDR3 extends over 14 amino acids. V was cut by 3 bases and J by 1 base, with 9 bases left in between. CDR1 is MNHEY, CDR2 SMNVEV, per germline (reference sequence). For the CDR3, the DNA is TGTGCCAGCAGTTTGGGTCAGACGAACACTGAAGCTTTCTTT. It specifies CASSLGQTNTEAFF.

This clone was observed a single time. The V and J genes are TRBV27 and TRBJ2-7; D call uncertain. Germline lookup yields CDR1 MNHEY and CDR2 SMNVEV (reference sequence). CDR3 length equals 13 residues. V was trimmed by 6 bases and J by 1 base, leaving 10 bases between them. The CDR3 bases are TGTGCCAGCAGCCCCCCAGCGTCCTACGAGCAGTACTTC. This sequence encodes CASSPPASYEQYF.

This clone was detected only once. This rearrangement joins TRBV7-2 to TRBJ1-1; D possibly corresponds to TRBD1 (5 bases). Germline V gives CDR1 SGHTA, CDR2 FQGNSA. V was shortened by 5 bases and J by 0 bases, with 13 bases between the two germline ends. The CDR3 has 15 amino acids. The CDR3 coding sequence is TGTGCCAGCAGCCAGCAACAGGTGATGAACACTGAAGCTTTCTTT. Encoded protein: CASSQQQVMNTEAFF.

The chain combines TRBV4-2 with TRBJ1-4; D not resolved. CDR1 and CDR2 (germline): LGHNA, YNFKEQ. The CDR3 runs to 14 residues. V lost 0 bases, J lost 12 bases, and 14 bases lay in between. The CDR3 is CASSQDPLEAQLFF. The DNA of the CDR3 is TGTGCCAGCAGCCAAGATCCGTTGGAAGCGCAACTGTTTTTT.

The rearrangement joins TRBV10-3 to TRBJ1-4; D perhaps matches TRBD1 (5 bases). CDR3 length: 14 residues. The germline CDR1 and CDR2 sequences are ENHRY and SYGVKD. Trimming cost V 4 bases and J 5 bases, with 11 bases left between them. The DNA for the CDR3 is TGTGCCATCAGTGCCGGGGCAGAAAATGAAAAACTGTTTTTT. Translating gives CAISAGAENEKLFF.

CDR3 sequence (DNA): TGTGCCAGCCAGGGACAGAGCTCTGGGGCCAACGTCCTGACTTTC. Translating it yields CASQGQSSGANVLTF. The V call is TRBV27, the J call TRBJ2-6, with TRBD1 matching 7 bases. V was clipped by 8 bases and J by 0 bases; unmatched bases: 4. The CDR3 extends over 15 amino acids. The germline CDR1 and CDR2 sequences are MNHEY and SMNVEV (reference sequence).

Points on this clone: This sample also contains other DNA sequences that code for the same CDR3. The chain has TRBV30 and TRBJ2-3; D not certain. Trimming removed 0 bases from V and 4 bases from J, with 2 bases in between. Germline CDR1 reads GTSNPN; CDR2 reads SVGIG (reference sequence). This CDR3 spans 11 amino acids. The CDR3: CAWSVSDTQYF. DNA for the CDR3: TGTGCCTGGAGTGTTTCAGATACGCAGTATTTT.

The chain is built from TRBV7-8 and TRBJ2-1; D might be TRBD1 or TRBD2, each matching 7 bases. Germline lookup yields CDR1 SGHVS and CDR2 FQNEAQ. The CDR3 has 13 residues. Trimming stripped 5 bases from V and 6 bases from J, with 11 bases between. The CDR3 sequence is CASSQGGPNEQFF. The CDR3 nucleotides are TGTGCCAGCAGCCAGGGGGGGCCCAATGAGCAGTTCTTC.

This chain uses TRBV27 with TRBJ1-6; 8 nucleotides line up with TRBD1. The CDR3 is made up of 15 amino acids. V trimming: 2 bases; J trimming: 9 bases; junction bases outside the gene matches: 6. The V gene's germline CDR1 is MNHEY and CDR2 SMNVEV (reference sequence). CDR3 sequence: CASSLGGDRFSPLHF. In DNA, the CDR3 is TGTGCCAGCAGTTTAGGAGGGGACAGGTTTTCACCCCTCCACTTT.

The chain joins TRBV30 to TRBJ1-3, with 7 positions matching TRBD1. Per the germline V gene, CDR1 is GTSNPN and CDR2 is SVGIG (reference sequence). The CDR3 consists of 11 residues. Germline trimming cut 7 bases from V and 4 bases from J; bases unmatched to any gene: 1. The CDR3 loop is CALGQGNTIYF. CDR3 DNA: TGTGCCTTGGGACAGGGAAACACCATATATTTT.

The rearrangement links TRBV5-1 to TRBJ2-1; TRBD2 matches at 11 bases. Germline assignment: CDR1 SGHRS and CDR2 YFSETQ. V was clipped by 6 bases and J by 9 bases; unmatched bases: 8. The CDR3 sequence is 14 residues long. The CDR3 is CASTSGGPGGEQFF. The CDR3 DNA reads TGCGCCAGCACTAGCGGGGGGCCCGGTGGTGAGCAGTTCTTC.

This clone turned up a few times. CDR3 coding DNA: TGTGCCAGCAGCTTGGCCGGGGGGGTGACAGATACGCAGTATTTT. Encoded protein: CASSLAGGVTDTQYF. The chain combines TRBV5-4 with TRBJ2-3, with TRBD2 identical over 8 bases. This CDR3 region has 15 residues. Germline V gene sequence: CDR1 SGHNT, CDR2 YYREEE (reference sequence). V was pared by 0 bases and J by 3 bases, with 3 bases of the junction left unmatched. Variable domain in full (rest from reference TRBV5-4 and TRBJ2-3): ETGVTQSPTHLIKTRGQQVTLRCSSQSGHNTVSWYQQALGQGPQFIFQYYREEENGRGNFPPRFSGLQFPNYSSELNVNALELDDSALYLCASSLAGGVTDTQYFGPGTRLTVL.

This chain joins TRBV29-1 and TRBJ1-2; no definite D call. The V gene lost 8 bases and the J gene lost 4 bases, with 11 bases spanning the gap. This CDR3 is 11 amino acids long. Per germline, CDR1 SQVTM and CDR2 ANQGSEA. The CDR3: CSLGPSYGYTF. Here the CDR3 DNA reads TGCAGCCTAGGACCGAGCTATGGCTACACCTTC.

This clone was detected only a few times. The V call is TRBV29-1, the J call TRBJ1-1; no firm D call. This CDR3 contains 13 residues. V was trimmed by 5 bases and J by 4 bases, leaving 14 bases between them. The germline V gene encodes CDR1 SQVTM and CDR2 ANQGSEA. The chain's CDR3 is CSVCLGWRTEAFF. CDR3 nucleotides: TGCAGCGTTTGTCTTGGGTGGCGCACTGAAGCTTTCTTT.

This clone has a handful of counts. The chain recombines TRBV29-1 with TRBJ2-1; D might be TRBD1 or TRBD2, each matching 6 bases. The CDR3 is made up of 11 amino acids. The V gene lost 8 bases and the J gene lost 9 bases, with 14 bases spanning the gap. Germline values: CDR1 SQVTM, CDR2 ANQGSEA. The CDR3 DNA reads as TGCAGCTCCCGAGGGGGGACTGAGCAGTTCTTC. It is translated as CSSRGGTEQFF.

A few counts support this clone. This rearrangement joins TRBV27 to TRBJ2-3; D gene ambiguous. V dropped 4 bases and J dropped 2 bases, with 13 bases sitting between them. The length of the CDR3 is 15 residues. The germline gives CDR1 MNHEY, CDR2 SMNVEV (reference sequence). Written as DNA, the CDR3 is TGTGCCAGCAGTTGGGCACAACAGTCCACAGATACGCAGTATTTT. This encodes CASSWAQQSTDTQYF.